The entry below describes one TCR beta chain. Its cognate antigen is unknown. The sample is drawn from a study of Ad26.COV2.S vaccination and SARS-CoV-2 variants. Germline CDR1 and CDR2: MNHEY and SMNVEV (reference sequence). CDR3 length: 16 residues. V was pared by 6 bases and J by 0 bases, with 12 bases between. TCRdb's table, derived via immunoSEQ multiplex PCR, lists solely in-frame clones and lacks some. The sample lists about 400,000 clones; 89% were seen once. Specified treatment: approximately 18 received Ad26.COV2.S at low or high dose, single or two shots; 5 received placebo; per-sample allocation not given. At day 63 after the first vaccine or placebo injection, samples were drawn. The study, taken as a whole, reports: Reports say spike-specific CD8+ and CD4+ T cell responses covered substantial breadth after vaccination. While placebo recipients had lower spike-specific TCR breadth, vaccine recipients had more.

This receptor was identified in a person between 18 and 60 years old who received the Ad26.COV2.S COVID-19 vaccine or a placebo. Specimen: peripheral blood, collected in a trial of Ad26.COV2.S vaccine versus placebo. The chain recombines TRBV27 with TRBJ2-6; D is possibly TRBD2 (5 bases). The CDR3 loop is CASSPWESSGANVLTF. The CDR3 nucleotides read TGTGCCAGCAGCCCCTGGGAGAGCTCTGGGGCCAACGTCCTGACTTTC.